A selection of T cell receptor beta chains follows, all from one sample in a study of cytomegalovirus exposure and HLA in healthy donors. TCRdb keeps only in-frame clones here, not all; method: immunoSEQ multiplex PCR. The data show under 130,000 clones, around two thirds seen once. The sequencing input was PBMCs. These receptors originate from a man in his fifties in good health and CMV-seropositive. Both conserved end residues are part of each CDR3. D genes are given only for firm matches. Some rows mark clone size as missing; the rest say once, few, many or name a class of expanded clone.

V gene: TRBV6-5; J gene: TRBJ2-1; CDR3 length: 14; clone size: .; D gene: .; CDR3 protein: CASSDPFGDNEQFF; CDR3 DNA: TGTGCCAGCAGTGACCCATTCGGGGACAATGAGCAGTTCTTC
V gene: TRBV7-3; J gene: TRBJ2-5; CDR3 length: 17; clone size: .; D gene: TRBD2; CDR3 protein: CASSERGGASGRALLNF; CDR3 DNA: TGTGCCAGCAGCGAAAGAGGGGGGGCTAGCGGGAGGGCCCTCCTTAACTTC
V gene: TRBV7-9; J gene: TRBJ2-3; CDR3 length: 13; clone size: once; D gene: .; CDR3 protein: CASSLPTRPYWYF; CDR3 DNA: TGTGCCAGCAGCTTACCGACTCGCCCCTATTGGTATTTT
V gene: TRBV10-3; J gene: TRBJ1-5; CDR3 length: 14; clone size: .; D gene: TRBD1; CDR3 protein: CASSYSRGGEPQHF; CDR3 DNA: TGTGCCAGCAGTTACTCGAGAGGGGGCGAACCCCAGCATTTT
V gene: TRBV27; J gene: TRBJ1-2; CDR3 length: 15; clone size: once; D gene: .; CDR3 protein: CASSLSGQFIYGYTF; CDR3 DNA: TGTGCCAGCAGTTTATCAGGACAGTTCATCTATGGCTACACCTTC
V gene: TRBV18; J gene: TRBJ2-7; CDR3 length: 13; clone size: .; D gene: .; CDR3 protein: CASSPRQAYEQYF; CDR3 DNA: TGTGCCAGCTCACCACGGCAAGCCTACGAGCAGTACTTC
V gene: TRBV18; J gene: TRBJ2-1; CDR3 length: 15; clone size: .; D gene: TRBD1; CDR3 protein: CASSLPGTGYNEQFF; CDR3 DNA: TGTGCCAGCTCACTCCCCGGGACAGGGTACAATGAGCAGTTCTTC
V gene: TRBV5-1; J gene: TRBJ2-1; CDR3 length: 13; clone size: .; D gene: TRBD2; CDR3 protein: CASRAGGNNEQFF; CDR3 DNA: TGCGCCAGCCGAGCGGGGGGGAACAATGAGCAGTTCTTC
V gene: TRBV5-1; J gene: TRBJ2-4; CDR3 length: 14; clone size: few; D gene: .; CDR3 protein: CASSRDLGGGVLSF; CDR3 DNA: TGCGCCAGCAGTCGGGACCTGGGTGGGGGCGTGCTCTCCTTC
V gene: TRBV29-1; J gene: TRBJ1-2; CDR3 length: 11; clone size: .; D gene: .; CDR3 protein: CSLLGKDGYTF; CDR3 DNA: TGCAGCCTCCTGGGCAAGGATGGCTACACCTTC
V gene: TRBV10-3; J gene: TRBJ2-7; CDR3 length: 15; clone size: .; D gene: TRBD2; CDR3 protein: CATNRLAGDGYEQYF; CDR3 DNA: TGTGCCACGAACCGACTAGCGGGAGATGGGTACGAGCAGTACTTC
V gene: TRBV10-3; J gene: TRBJ2-7; CDR3 length: 13; clone size: once; D gene: TRBD1; CDR3 protein: CAIGAGGIYEQYF; CDR3 DNA: TGTGCCATCGGGGCAGGGGGCATCTACGAGCAGTACTTC
V gene: TRBV9; J gene: TRBJ2-3; CDR3 length: 14; clone size: .; D gene: .; CDR3 protein: CASSVGRSTDTQYF; CDR3 DNA: TGTGCCAGCAGCGTAGGTCGTAGCACAGATACGCAGTATTTT
V gene: TRBV9; J gene: TRBJ2-7; CDR3 length: 17; clone size: few; D gene: .; CDR3 protein: CASSLGPGGGRFLEQYF; CDR3 DNA: TGTGCCAGCAGCCTGGGGCCAGGGGGCGGGAGATTTCTCGAGCAGTACTTC
V gene: TRBV4-2; J gene: TRBJ2-3; CDR3 length: 16; clone size: .; D gene: TRBD2; CDR3 protein: CASSQVGGGSTDTQYF; CDR3 DNA: TGTGCCAGCAGCCAAGTCGGCGGGGGAAGCACAGATACGCAGTATTTT
V gene: TRBV7-3; J gene: TRBJ2-2; CDR3 length: 14; clone size: .; D gene: .; CDR3 protein: CASSLGPLGGELFF; CDR3 DNA: TGTGCCAGCAGCCTGGGCCCACTCGGCGGGGAGCTGTTTTTT
V gene: TRBV27; J gene: TRBJ2-4; CDR3 length: 14; clone size: .; D gene: .; CDR3 protein: CASSLGGDKNIQYF; CDR3 DNA: TGTGCCAGCAGTTTGGGGGGAGACAAAAACATTCAGTACTTC
V gene: TRBV27; J gene: TRBJ2-2; CDR3 length: 14; clone size: .; D gene: .; CDR3 protein: CASSFSSNTGELFF; CDR3 DNA: TGTGCCAGCAGTTTTTCTTCGAACACCGGGGAGCTGTTTTTT
V gene: TRBV30; J gene: TRBJ1-3; CDR3 length: 14; clone size: few; D gene: .; CDR3 protein: CAWRQTNSGNTIYF; CDR3 DNA: TGTGCCTGGAGACAGACTAACTCTGGAAACACCATATATTTT
V gene: TRBV6-1; J gene: TRBJ1-2; CDR3 length: 15; clone size: .; D gene: TRBD1; CDR3 protein: CASSEGTGTNYGYTF; CDR3 DNA: TGTGCCAGCAGTGAAGGGACAGGCACTAACTATGGCTACACCTTC